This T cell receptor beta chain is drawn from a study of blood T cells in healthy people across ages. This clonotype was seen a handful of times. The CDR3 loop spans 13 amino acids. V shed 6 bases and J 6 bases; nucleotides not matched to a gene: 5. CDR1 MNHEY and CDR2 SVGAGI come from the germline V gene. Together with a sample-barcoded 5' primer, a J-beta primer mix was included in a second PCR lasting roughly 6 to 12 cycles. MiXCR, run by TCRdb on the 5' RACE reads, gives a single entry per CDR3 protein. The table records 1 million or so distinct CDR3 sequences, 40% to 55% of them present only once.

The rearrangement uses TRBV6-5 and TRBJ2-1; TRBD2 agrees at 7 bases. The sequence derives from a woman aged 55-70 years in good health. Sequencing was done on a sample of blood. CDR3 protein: CASREGGVNEQFF. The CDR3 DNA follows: TGTGCCAGCAGGGAGGGAGGGGTCAATGAGCAGTTCTTC.